Following are 23 T cell receptor beta chains from one sample sequenced in a study of CD8+CD57+ T cells in acquired aplastic anemia. According to the study, genomic DNA was the template for TCR beta VDJ and CDR3 profiling. TCRdb analysed the reads with MiXCR anew, one entry per CDR3 protein. The sample includes roughly 240,000 distinct CDR3 sequences, 47% of them seen just once. By flow cytometry, patients selected for sequencing had shown an expansion of CD8+CD57+ cells. Sequencing was done on a sample of sorted CD4+, CD8+, or CD8+CD57+ T cells (not recorded which) from PBMCs. These TCRs come from a human donor with aplastic anemia.

This sequence joins TRBV15 and TRBJ1-2; unclear D gene. Per germline, CDR1 LNHNV and CDR2 YYDKDF (reference sequence). V was pared by 1 base and J by 10 bases, with 13 bases between. This CDR3 is 13 amino acids long. The CDR3 coding sequence is TGTGCCACCAGCAGAGTAACTAGCGGAGACTACACCTTC. It translates to CATSRVTSGDYTF.

A remark on this clonotype: A clone one base away is much larger, so this may be a read error. The V and J genes are TRBV9 and TRBJ1-1; possibly TRBD1 for D (5 bases). This CDR3 has 14 residues. CDR1 and CDR2 from the germline V gene are SGDLS and YYNGEE. The CDR3 sequence: CASSAIRWGTEASF. The CDR3 region has the DNA TGTGCCAGCAGCGCTATAAGGTGGGGCACTGAAGCTTCCTTT.

This clonotype has ten or more counts. The V gene is TRBV7-9, the J gene TRBJ2-7; TRBD2 matches at 10 bases. The CDR3 totals 18 residues. In germline, CDR1 is SEHNR, CDR2 FQNEAQ (reference sequence). V shed 0 bases and J 0 bases; nucleotides not matched to a gene: 8. CDR3: CASSLAAVAGGLSYEQYF. The CDR3 DNA reads as TGTGCCAGCAGCTTAGCCGCGGTAGCGGGAGGCCTCTCCTACGAGCAGTACTTC.

The chain uses TRBV6-1 and TRBJ2-1, with 15 bases matching TRBD2. The CDR3 has 16 residues. V shed 5 bases and J 8 bases; nucleotides not matched to a gene: 7. Germline CDR1 reads MNHNS; CDR2 reads SASEGT. The CDR3 loop reads CASSTRTSGGVDEQFF. Here the CDR3 DNA reads TGTGCCAGCAGTACCCGGACTAGCGGGGGGGTGGATGAGCAGTTCTTC.

This clonotype came up many times. The V call is TRBV27, the J call TRBJ2-7; tentatively, D is TRBD1 (6 bases). The CDR3 runs to 11 residues. The V end lost 7 bases, the J end lost 4 bases, and 8 bases lay between the germline ends. Germline V gene data show CDR1 as MNHEY and CDR2 as SMNVEV (reference sequence). The CDR3: CASKTGYEQYF. CDR3 nucleotide sequence: TGTGCCAGCAAAACAGGGTACGAGCAGTACTTC.

The rearrangement joins TRBV6-5 to TRBJ1-2; a possible D gene is TRBD1 (5 bases). Germline CDR1 reads MNHEY; CDR2 reads SVGAGI. Deletions cut 2 bases from V and 3 bases from J, with 7 bases between. The CDR3 consists of 13 residues. CDR3 nucleotide sequence: TGTGCCAGCAGTTACGGGGCCTACTATGGCTACACCTTC. Its protein product is CASSYGAYYGYTF.

The chain carries TRBV20-1 and TRBJ2-7; no reliable D call. Germline loops: CDR1 DFQATT, CDR2 SNEGSKA (reference sequence). The CDR3 has 12 amino acids. Trimming removed 1 base from V and 3 bases from J, with 7 bases in between. The CDR3 sequence is CSARGRNYEQYF. The CDR3 nucleotides are TGCAGTGCTAGAGGACGGAACTACGAGCAGTACTTC.

Many counts were recorded for this clonotype. V is TRBV19 and J is TRBJ2-6; tentatively, D is TRBD2 (5 bases). CDR1 is LNHDA, CDR2 SQIVND, per germline (reference sequence). CDR3 length equals 15 residues. Trimming removed 3 bases from V and 5 bases from J, with 11 bases in between. This CDR3 is CASSIDGGRANVLTF. The CDR3 nucleotides read TGTGCCAGTAGTATTGATGGAGGTCGGGCCAACGTCCTGACTTTC.

The CDR3 region has the DNA TGTGCCATCAGTGAGAGCACAGTGAATTCACCCCTCCACTTT. It codes for CAISESTVNSPLHF. The rearrangement links TRBV10-3 to TRBJ1-6; D unresolved. V lost 2 bases to trimming and J lost 7 bases, with 9 bases between them. The CDR3 loop spans 14 amino acids. Per germline, CDR1 ENHRY and CDR2 SYGVKD.

This clonotype came up many times. The CDR3, as DNA: TGTGCCAGCAGCTTGATTGGGCAGGGGGGGACTGAAGCTTTCTTT. This translates into CASSLIGQGGTEAFF. The chain links TRBV5-6 to TRBJ1-1; 7 bases map to TRBD1. Germline trimming cut 1 base from V and 5 bases from J; bases unmatched to any gene: 8. The CDR3 covers 15 residues. Germline CDR1 is SGHDT and CDR2 is YYEEEE.

This clonotype was observed many times. V usage is TRBV9 and J usage is TRBJ1-1, with a weak D call TRBD1 (5 bases). V dropped 0 bases and J dropped 0 bases, with 9 bases sitting between them. The CDR3 length is 15 residues. Germline V CDR1 and CDR2: SGDLS, YYNGEE. The CDR3 is CASSVGQKLNTEAFF. CDR3 nucleotide sequence: TGTGCCAGCAGCGTAGGACAGAAATTGAACACTGAAGCTTTCTTT.

This clonotype appeared many times. The gene calls are TRBV16 and TRBJ1-2; no clear D. This CDR3 has 14 amino acids. Germline V gene lookup returns CDR1 KGHSY and CDR2 FQNENV. Trimming left V 0 bases short and J 3 bases short, with 8 bases between. This chain's CDR3 is CASSQSGLYYGYTF. DNA for the CDR3: TGTGCCAGCAGCCAATCGGGCCTTTACTATGGCTACACCTTC.

This clonotype was seen many times. The chain joins TRBV12-3 or TRBV12-4 to TRBJ1-5; D unclear. This CDR3 comprises 15 residues. The ends were cut back, 6 bases at V and 4 bases at J, with 16 bases in the middle. The CDR3 coding sequence is TGTGCCAGCAGCAACCGGGCGGGTGTGAATCAGCCCCAGCATTTT. Translating gives CASSNRAGVNQPQHF.

This clonotype was observed at least ten times. The chain uses TRBV29-1 and TRBJ1-1; D unclear. The germline gives CDR1 SQVTM, CDR2 ANQGSEA. V gave up 3 bases and J gave up 1 base, with 6 bases separating them. This CDR3 has 12 residues. The CDR3 sequence is CSVDPGNTEAFF. For the CDR3, the DNA is TGCAGCGTTGACCCGGGGAACACTGAAGCTTTCTTT.

This clonotype showed up many times. The rearrangement uses TRBV7-6 and TRBJ2-7; 7 bases fit TRBD1. Germline V CDR1 and CDR2: SGHVS, FNYEAQ. This CDR3 contains 16 residues. The V segment lost 5 bases and the J segment 6 bases; nucleotides outside the gene matches: 16. CDR3 loop: CASSPNQITGAGEQYF. The CDR3 nucleotides read TGTGCCAGCAGCCCAAACCAGATCACAGGGGCTGGCGAGCAGTACTTC.

The chain recombines TRBV5-8 with TRBJ2-3; TRBD2 matches 11 bases. There are 14 residues in the CDR3. Losses at the gene ends were 7 bases for V and 6 bases for J; bases not matched to a gene: 7. Germline V gene lookup returns CDR1 SGHTS and CDR2 YDEGEE. Written as DNA, the CDR3 is TGTGCCAGCGCGATAGCGGGGGGGCCTGATACGCAGTATTTT. Protein sequence: CASAIAGGPDTQYF.

The chain couples TRBV15 to TRBJ1-2; weak D call: TRBD1 (6 bases). V lost 4 bases to trimming and J lost 4 bases, with 13 bases between them. There are 14 residues in the CDR3. CDR1 and CDR2 from the germline V gene are LNHNV and YYDKDF (reference sequence). The chain's CDR3 is CATSTLDSIYGYTF. CDR3 DNA sequence: TGTGCCACCAGCACCCTGGACAGCATCTATGGCTACACCTTC.

Worth noting for this clonotype: The conserved final phenylalanine or tryptophan is absent from the CDR3, which likely points to a read error. The CDR3 loop reads CTSSLGGGSSLYEQYS. The CDR3 DNA is TGTACCAGCAGCTTAGGCGGGGGCAGTTCCCTCTACGAGCAGTACTCC. The gene calls are TRBV7-2 and TRBJ2-7; perhaps TRBD2 as D (7 bases). Trimming pared 1 base from V and 3 bases from J, leaving 16 bases between. Germline V CDR1 and CDR2: SGHTA, FQGNSA. The CDR3 runs 16 residues.

This clonotype has ten or more counts. The rearrangement links TRBV5-1 to TRBJ1-1; D not certain. V shed 0 bases and J shed 0 bases, with 9 bases lying between them. The CDR3 has 15 residues. Germline CDR1 SGHRS, CDR2 YFSETQ. DNA of the CDR3: TGCGCCAGCAGCTTGGTTTCGTCCATGAACACTGAAGCTTTCTTT. This gives the protein CASSLVSSMNTEAFF.

This sequence joins TRBV5-1 and TRBJ2-7, with D possibly TRBD1 on 5 matching bases. Looked up from germline, CDR1 is SGHRS and CDR2 is YFSETQ. The germline V and J ends were trimmed by 5 bases and 1 base, with 16 bases remaining between them. The CDR3 is 15 amino acids. CDR3 nucleotides: TGCGCCAGCAGACCAACTTCAGGGTTTTCCTACGAGCAGTACTTC. Its protein is CASRPTSGFSYEQYF.

This clonotype was detected many times. The rearrangement links TRBV5-6 to TRBJ2-1; TRBD2 aligns across 8 bases. The length of the CDR3 is 13 residues. CDR1 and CDR2 (germline): SGHDT, YYEEEE. The V segment lost 0 bases and the J segment 10 bases; nucleotides outside the gene matches: 3. CDR3 nucleotide sequence: TGTGCCAGCAGCTTGGCGGGGGGGCGCGAGCAGTTCTTC. Its protein is CASSLAGGREQFF.

The rearrangement links TRBV20-1 to TRBJ2-5; 11 bases are shared with TRBD2. V was pared by 0 bases and J by 5 bases, with 8 bases of the junction left unmatched. The CDR3 runs 16 residues. In germline, CDR1 is DFQATT, CDR2 SNEGSKA (reference sequence). The CDR3 nucleotides are TGCAGTGCTAGAGATTTTAGCGGGGGGGCGGCGGAGACCCAGTACTTC. It translates to CSARDFSGGAAETQYF.

The rearrangement uses TRBV29-1 and TRBJ2-1; 7 nucleotides align to TRBD1. The CDR3 has 13 amino acids. Germline V gene data show CDR1 as SQVTM and CDR2 as ANQGSEA. V dropped 6 bases and J dropped 5; count of bases not matched to a gene: 7. CDR3 sequence: CSVVDRPNNEQFF. The CDR3 nucleotides are TGCAGCGTGGTGGACAGGCCGAACAATGAGCAGTTCTTC.